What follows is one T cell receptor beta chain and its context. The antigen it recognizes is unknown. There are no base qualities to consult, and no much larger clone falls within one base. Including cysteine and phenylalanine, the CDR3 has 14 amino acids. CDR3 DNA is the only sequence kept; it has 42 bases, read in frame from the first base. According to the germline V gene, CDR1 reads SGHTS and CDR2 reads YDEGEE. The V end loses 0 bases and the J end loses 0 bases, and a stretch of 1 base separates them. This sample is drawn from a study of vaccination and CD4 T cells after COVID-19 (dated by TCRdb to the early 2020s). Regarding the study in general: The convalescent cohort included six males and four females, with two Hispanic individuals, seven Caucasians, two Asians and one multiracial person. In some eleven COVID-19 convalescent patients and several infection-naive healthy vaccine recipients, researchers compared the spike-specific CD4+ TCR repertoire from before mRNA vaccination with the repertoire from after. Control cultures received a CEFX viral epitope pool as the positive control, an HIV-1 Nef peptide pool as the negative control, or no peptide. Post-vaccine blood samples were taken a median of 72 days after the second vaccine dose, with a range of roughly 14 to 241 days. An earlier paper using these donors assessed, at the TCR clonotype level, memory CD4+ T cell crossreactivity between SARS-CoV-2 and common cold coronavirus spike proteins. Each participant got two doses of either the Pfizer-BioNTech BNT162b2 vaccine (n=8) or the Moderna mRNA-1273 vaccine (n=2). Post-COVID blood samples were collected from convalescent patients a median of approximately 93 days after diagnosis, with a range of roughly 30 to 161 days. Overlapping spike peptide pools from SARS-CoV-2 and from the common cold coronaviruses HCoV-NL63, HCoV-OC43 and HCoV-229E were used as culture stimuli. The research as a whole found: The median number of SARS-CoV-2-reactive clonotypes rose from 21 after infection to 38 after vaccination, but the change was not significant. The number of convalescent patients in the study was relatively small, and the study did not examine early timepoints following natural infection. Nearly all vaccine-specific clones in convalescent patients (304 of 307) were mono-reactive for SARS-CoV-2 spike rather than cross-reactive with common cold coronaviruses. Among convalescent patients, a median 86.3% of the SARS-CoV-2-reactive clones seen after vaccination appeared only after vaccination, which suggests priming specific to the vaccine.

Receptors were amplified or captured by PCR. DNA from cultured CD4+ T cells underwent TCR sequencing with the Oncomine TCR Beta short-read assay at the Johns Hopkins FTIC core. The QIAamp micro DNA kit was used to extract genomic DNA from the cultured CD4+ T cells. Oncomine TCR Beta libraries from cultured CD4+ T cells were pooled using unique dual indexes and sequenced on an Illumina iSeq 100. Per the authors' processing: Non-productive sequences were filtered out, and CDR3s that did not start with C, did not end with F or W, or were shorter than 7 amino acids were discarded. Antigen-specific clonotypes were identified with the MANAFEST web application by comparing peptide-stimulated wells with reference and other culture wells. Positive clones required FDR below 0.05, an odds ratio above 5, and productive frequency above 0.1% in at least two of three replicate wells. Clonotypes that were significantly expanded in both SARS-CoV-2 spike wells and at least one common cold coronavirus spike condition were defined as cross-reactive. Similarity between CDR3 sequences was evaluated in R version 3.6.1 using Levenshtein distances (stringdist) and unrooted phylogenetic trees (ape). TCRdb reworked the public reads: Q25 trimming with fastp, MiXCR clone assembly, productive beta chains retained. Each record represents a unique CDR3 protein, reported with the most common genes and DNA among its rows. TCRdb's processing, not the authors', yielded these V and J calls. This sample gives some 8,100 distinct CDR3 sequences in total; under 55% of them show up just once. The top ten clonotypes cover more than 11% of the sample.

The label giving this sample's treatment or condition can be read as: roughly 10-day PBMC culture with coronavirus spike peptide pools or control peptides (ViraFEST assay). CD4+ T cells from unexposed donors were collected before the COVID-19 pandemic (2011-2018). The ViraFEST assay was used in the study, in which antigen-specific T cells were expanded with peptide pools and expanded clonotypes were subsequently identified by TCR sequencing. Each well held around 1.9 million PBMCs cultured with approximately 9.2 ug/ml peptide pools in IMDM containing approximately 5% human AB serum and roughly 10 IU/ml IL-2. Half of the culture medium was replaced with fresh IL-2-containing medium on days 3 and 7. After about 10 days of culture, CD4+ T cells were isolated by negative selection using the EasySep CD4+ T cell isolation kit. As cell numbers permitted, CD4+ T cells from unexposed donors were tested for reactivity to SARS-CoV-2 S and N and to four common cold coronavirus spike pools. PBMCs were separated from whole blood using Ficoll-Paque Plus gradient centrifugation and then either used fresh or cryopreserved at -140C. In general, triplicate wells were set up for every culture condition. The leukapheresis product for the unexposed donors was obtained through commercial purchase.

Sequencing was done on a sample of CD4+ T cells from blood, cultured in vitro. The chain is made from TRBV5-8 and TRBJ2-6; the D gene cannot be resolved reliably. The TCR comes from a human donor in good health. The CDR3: CASSLGSGANVLTF. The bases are TGTGCCAGCAGCTTGGGCTCTGGGGCCAACGTCCTGACTTTC.